This TCR beta chain appears in the sequencing data of a study of T cell responses to AZD1222 COVID-19 vaccine. Findings and caveats of the study: Among the donors, most were white British and more were female, and clonal diversity was possibly underestimated. Of the AZD1222 recipients, only five to seven were seropositive at baseline.

V lost 1 base and J lost 0, with 10 bases in between. In germline, CDR1 is SGHVS, CDR2 FNYEAQ. CDR3 length: 15 amino acids. A word on this clone: Its antigen is as yet unknown.

The assay was immunoSEQ multiplex PCR, and TCRdb's table has in-frame clones only and misses some. The sample contains about 190,000 clones, around 94% of which appear only once. The material sequenced was peripheral blood, taken 28 days after the second dose of the MenACWY control vaccine. The sequence was obtained from an adult who received the MenACWY meningococcal vaccine as a control. The rearrangement links TRBV7-6 to TRBJ2-7; a weak D match, TRBD2 (6 bases). The CDR3 DNA reads as TGTGCCAGCAGCTTAGAGATGGGACTCTCCTACGAGCAGTACTTC. It yields the protein CASSLEMGLSYEQYF. The full variable domain, rest sourced from reference TRBV7-6 and TRBJ2-7, is GAGVSQSPRYKVTKRGQDVALRCDPISGHVSLYWYRQALGQGPEFLTYFNYEAQQDKSGLPNDRFSAERPEGSISTLTIQRTEQRDSAMYRCASSLEMGLSYEQYFGPGTRLTVT.